This T cell receptor (beta chain) came from a study of blood T cell repertoires in COVID-19. On the study more broadly: Samples taken during acute and convalescent COVID-19 were collected in the United States, Italy and Spain.

The CDR3 runs to 13 residues. Germline V gene data show CDR1 as MNHEY and CDR2 as SVGAGI. Per the authors' pipeline: Amplification of reference gene primers was used by the study to estimate nucleated cell counts. The data were produced by immunoSEQ multiplex PCR, yet TCRdb's version contains in-frame clones alone and is incomplete. The D gene and trimming were derived from the DNA, and the V and J assignments and clone size from that table. The data show some 270,000 clones, with over 85% seen just once and around 1.9% held by the top ten. All recovered Cohort 3 donors got two negative PCRs, got clearance, or saw symptom resolution. Comment on this clone: Compared with germline, one end of the junction differs, possibly owing to a read error.

The sequence was collected from a woman in her sixties or seventies who had recovered from COVID-19. Sequenced input: PBMCs or T cells enriched from blood (not recorded which). The V call is TRBV6-5, the J call TRBJ2-1; possibly TRBD2 for D (5 bases). CDR3 sequence reads: CASRDFFGRVRLF. The CDR3 DNA reads as TGTGCCAGCAGAGACTTCTTCGGGCGGGTCCGGCTCTTC.